The entry that follows covers one TCR beta chain sequence. Germline lookup yields CDR1 LGHDT and CDR2 YNNKEL (reference sequence). V was trimmed by 3 bases and J by 6 bases, leaving 15 bases between them. The CDR3 consists of 14 residues. The record originates from a study of blood T cell repertoires in COVID-19. As for the study in general: T cells, B-cell-depleted T cells, or PBMCs provided the cDNA or gDNA that served as material.

Original processing methods: It was from reference gene primer amplification that nucleated cell counts were estimated. Clones were read by immunoSEQ multiplex PCR, and TCRdb kept only the in-frame ones, dropping some. V, J and clone size are taken as reported in that table, and D and trimming were inferred from the DNA itself. The data hold approximately 300,000 clones, with approximately 85% observed a single time. This receptor was taken from a human donor with COVID-19, enrolled during active disease. The donor label of this sample is uncertain. Source material: peripheral blood. This chain links TRBV3-1 (or the pseudogene TRBV3-2) with TRBJ2-7; possibly TRBD2 for D (6 bases). CDR3 coding DNA: TGTGCCAGCAGCCAGAGTAGCGGAGGTACCGAGCAGTACTTC. The encoded protein is CASSQSSGGTEQYF.